This TCR beta chain is from a study of blood T cell repertoires in COVID-19. Profiled with immunoSEQ multiplex PCR; TCRdb holds only in-frame clones, not every one. This sample carries about 250,000 clones, 82% of them seen once, and the ten largest clones take about 4.8%. V dropped 5 bases and J dropped 7; count of bases not matched to a gene: 4. This CDR3 is built from 13 residues. Germline CDR1 and CDR2: KGHSH and LQKENI. This clone was found once. The chain recombines TRBV18 with TRBJ1-5; 8 nucleotides match TRBD1. Sequencing was carried out using peripheral blood. This receptor was taken from a woman in her seventies with acute or convalescent COVID-19. The CDR3 loop reads CASSWDRRQPQHF. The CDR3 DNA follows: TGTGCCAGCTCATGGGACAGGCGCCAGCCCCAGCATTTT.